Below, 5 T cell receptor beta chains from the same sample are listed, as sequenced in a study of T cells after somatic rescue of genetic block (dated by TCRdb to 2019 to 2021). Library preparation employed the immunoSEQ multiplex PCR assay. This immuneACCESS table, as held by TCRdb, lists in-frame sequences with V and J called but not all clones. Of the missing ones, under half trace to an unresolved V gene in checked studies; the others have no known cause. This sample holds approximately 67,000 clones; around 92% were observed only once. Around 3% of the sample lies in the top ten. The source material was peripheral blood mononuclear cells (PBMCs). These receptors all come from a man aged 40-49 years.

As regards this clone: This same CDR3 is encoded by further DNA sequences in the sample. The rearrangement links TRBV6-5 to TRBJ1-5, with D hard to call. CDR1 and CDR2 from the germline V gene are MNHEY and SVGAGI. CDR3 length: 14 residues. With 0 bases removed from V and 2 bases from J, the gap between germline ends came to 5 bases. Here the CDR3 reads CASSYSPGNQPQHF. Written as DNA, the CDR3 is TGTGCCAGCAGTTACTCTCCGGGCAATCAGCCCCAGCATTTT.

A single count supports this clone. The CDR3 DNA reads as TGCGCCAGCAGTTACTCCTACGAGCAGTACTTC. It is translated as CASSYSYEQYF. This chain uses TRBV10-2 with TRBJ2-7; D call uncertain. This CDR3 is built from 11 residues. Germline V CDR1 and CDR2: WSHSY, SAAADI. The V and J ends lost 5 bases and 0 bases respectively, with 2 bases between them.

The chain links TRBV19 to TRBJ1-6; TRBD1 agrees at 7 bases. This CDR3 comprises 14 residues. The V and J ends lost 5 bases and 9 bases, in that order; junction bases with no gene match: 7. From germline, CDR1 is LNHDA and CDR2 SQIVND (reference sequence). The CDR3 region has the DNA TGTGCCAGTAGTTACCGGGACAGCCCTTCACCCCTCCACTTT. Translated, it gives CASSYRDSPSPLHF.

The chain carries TRBV10-3 and TRBJ2-7; 8 positions match TRBD1. The germline V gene has CDR1 ENHRY and CDR2 SYGVKD. CDR3 length: 15 amino acids. V lost 1 base to trimming and J lost 5 bases; unmatched junction nucleotides: 7. The DNA of the CDR3 is TGTGCCATCAGTGAGTTGGCAGGGGGCTCTAACGAGCAGTACTTC. Protein product: CAISELAGGSNEQYF.

The rearrangement joins TRBV18 to TRBJ1-4; a possible D gene is TRBD1 (6 bases). The CDR3 has 13 amino acids. V was shortened by 4 bases and J by 7 bases, with 10 bases between the two germline ends. From germline, CDR1 is KGHSH and CDR2 LQKENI. DNA for the CDR3: TGTGCCAGCTCACTTACAGGGAGTGAAAAACTGTTTTTT. Translating gives CASSLTGSEKLFF.